Included here is one T cell receptor beta chain sequence, with context. Its target is unknown. Assay: immunoSEQ multiplex PCR; the TCRdb copy retains only in-frame clones and omits some. The top ten hold 2% to 2.5% of the sample, which has 28,000 or so clones, more than 80% seen once. This specimen belongs to a study of tissue T cells after allogeneic stem cell transplantation. On the study more broadly: Smaller viable blood or marrow samples skipped sorting for direct DNA extraction. Study conclusions and caveats: Alloreactivity or antigen specificity of tissue TCRs was not determined; some clones might be host cells.

The source material was blood, sampled before transplantation. The sequence derives from a male donor at least 60 years old who later had graft-versus-host disease after an allogeneic stem cell transplant.

CDR3 loop: CASSRGFWGPSGANVLTF. CDR3 nucleotide sequence: TGTGCCAGTAGTAGAGGTTTCTGGGGTCCGTCTGGGGCCAACGTCCTGACTTTC. The rearrangement joins TRBV19 to TRBJ2-6; D not resolved. Trimming shortened V by 4 bases and J by 1 base, and 17 bases separated the two germline ends. The CDR3 has 18 residues. The germline gives CDR1 LNHDA, CDR2 SQIVND (reference sequence).